Below are 20 T cell receptor beta chains sequenced from a single sample in a study of glioma-infiltrating T cells after dendritic cell vaccination. Libraries were prepared by immunoSEQ multiplex PCR; TCRdb keeps only in-frame clonotypes and omits some of them. The sample contains more than 55,000 clones, about 84% of which appear only once. As for time point: after dendritic cell vaccination, including at tumor progression/relapse. The sequencing here drew on blood, taken after dendritic cell vaccination. These receptors were collected from a human donor with glioblastoma.

This clone has a handful of counts. This rearrangement joins TRBV7-3 to TRBJ2-3, with 7 bases lining up with TRBD1. Germline assignment: CDR1 SGHTA and CDR2 FQGTGA. The CDR3 spans 15 residues. V was pared by 2 bases and J by 3 bases, with 5 bases of the junction left unmatched. Written as DNA, the CDR3 is TGTGCCAGCAGCTTACAGACAGGGCGAACAGATACGCAGTATTTT. Translating it yields CASSLQTGRTDTQYF.

V gene TRBV10-3 combines with J gene TRBJ2-7; the match to TRBD1 covers 7 bases. The V gene end was trimmed by 4 bases and the J gene end by 6 bases; junction bases not matched to a gene: 3. The CDR3 runs 12 residues. The germline CDR1 and CDR2 sequences are ENHRY and SYGVKD. The CDR3 sequence is CAISADRAEQYF. CDR3 nucleotide sequence: TGTGCCATCAGTGCAGACAGGGCCGAGCAGTACTTC.

The V and J genes are TRBV7-6 and TRBJ2-1; D is possibly TRBD2 (6 bases). This CDR3 is 13 amino acids long. The V and J ends lost 4 bases and 9 bases respectively, with 13 bases between them. Germline CDR1 and CDR2: SGHVS and FNYEAQ. In DNA, the CDR3 is TGTGCCAGCAGCTCCCGACTAGACGGTGAGCAGTTCTTC. Translation gives CASSSRLDGEQFF.

The genes are TRBV9 and TRBJ1-1; tentatively, D is TRBD1 (6 bases). Trimming took 3 bases from V and 0 from J, leaving 12 bases between them. CDR3 length equals 15 residues. Germline CDR1 is SGDLS and CDR2 is YYNGEE. CDR3 protein: CASSARTEVNTEAFF. In DNA form, the CDR3 reads TGTGCCAGCAGCGCCCGGACAGAAGTGAACACTGAAGCTTTCTTT.

V usage is TRBV18 and J usage is TRBJ1-4; D perhaps matches TRBD1 (6 bases). V lost 2 bases, J lost 7 bases, and 11 bases lay in between. The CDR3 is made up of 14 amino acids. Germline V gene lookup returns CDR1 KGHSH and CDR2 LQKENI. The CDR3 DNA follows: TGTGCCAGCTCACCAGGCAGGGGCAGTGAAAAACTGTTTTTT. It yields the protein CASSPGRGSEKLFF.

This sequence joins TRBV2 and TRBJ1-5; TRBD1 matches 9 bases. The CDR3 totals 15 residues. Germline-derived CDR1 and CDR2 are SNHLY and FYNNEI. V lost 6 bases to trimming and J lost 6 bases; unmatched junction nucleotides: 9. The CDR3 is CASSFRDREFQPQHF. CDR3 nucleotide sequence: TGTGCCAGCAGCTTCCGGGACAGGGAGTTTCAGCCCCAGCATTTT.

The gene calls are TRBV5-1 and TRBJ2-4, with 10 nucleotides matching TRBD2. This CDR3 is 17 amino acids long. Germline loops: CDR1 SGHRS, CDR2 YFSETQ. The J segment lost 2 bases and the V segment lost 0 bases, leaving 5 bases of the junction unmatched. The CDR3 coding sequence is TGCGCCAGCAGCTTGGGACTAGCGGGCAATACCAAAAACATTCAGTACTTC. Translation: CASSLGLAGNTKNIQYF. The variable domain in full, with the rest retrieved from reference TRBV5-1 and TRBJ2-4, is KAGVTQTPRYLIKTRGQQVTLSCSPISGHRSVSWYQQTPGQGLQFLFEYFSETQRNKGNFPGRFSGRQFSNSRSEMNVSTLELGDSALYLCASSLGLAGNTKNIQYFGAGTRLSVL.

The V call is TRBV18, the J call TRBJ2-3; D not resolved. Per the germline V gene, CDR1 is KGHSH and CDR2 is LQKENI. The germline V and J ends were trimmed by 3 bases and 0 bases, with 4 bases remaining between them. The length of the CDR3 is 13 residues. The CDR3 loop reads CASSPSSTDTQYF. CDR3 bases: TGTGCCAGCTCACCCTCCAGCACAGATACGCAGTATTTT. Based on the CDR3 plus reference TRBV18 and TRBJ2-3, the full variable domain is NAGVMQNPRHLVRRRGQEARLRCSPMKGHSHVYWYRQLPEEGLKFMVYLQKENIIDESGMPKERFSAEFPKEGPSILRIQQVVRGDSAAYFCASSPSSTDTQYFGPGTRLTVL.

The rearrangement joins TRBV13 to TRBJ1-2; a weak D match, TRBD1 (6 bases). Trimming took off 5 bases at V and 6 bases at J, with 16 bases between the two ends. The length of the CDR3 is 14 residues. Looked up from germline, CDR1 is PRHDT and CDR2 is FYEKMQ (reference sequence). This CDR3 is CASSRKTGRDGYTF. The DNA for the CDR3 is TGTGCCAGCAGCCGTAAAACAGGGCGCGATGGCTACACCTTC.

The chain carries TRBV10-3 and TRBJ2-1; 14 positions match TRBD2. After removal of 6 bases from V and 0 bases from J, the junction contained 7 bases not matched to a gene. This CDR3 has 18 amino acids. Germline CDR1 ENHRY, CDR2 SYGVKD. The CDR3 is CAISSGLAGGPSYNEQFF. CDR3 nucleotide sequence: TGTGCCATCAGCTCCGGACTAGCGGGGGGCCCCTCCTACAATGAGCAGTTCTTC.

The gene calls are TRBV5-1 and TRBJ2-1; 11 bases are shared with TRBD1. Germline CDR1 and CDR2: SGHRS and YFSETQ. V trimming: 2 bases; J trimming: 3 bases; junction bases outside the gene matches: 7. The CDR3 spans 17 residues. The CDR3 DNA follows: TGCGCCAGCAGCTTCGCCGGGACAGGGGGAGTCTACAATGAGCAGTTCTTC. Its translation: CASSFAGTGGVYNEQFF. The complete variable domain, with remaining parts taken from reference TRBV5-1 and TRBJ2-1, reads KAGVTQTPRYLIKTRGQQVTLSCSPISGHRSVSWYQQTPGQGLQFLFEYFSETQRNKGNFPGRFSGRQFSNSRSEMNVSTLELGDSALYLCASSFAGTGGVYNEQFFGPGTRLTVL.

V and J are TRBV5-8 and TRBJ2-3, with no clear D. The V end lost 6 bases, the J end lost 1 base, and 12 bases lay between the germline ends. CDR1 is SGHTS, CDR2 YDEGEE, per germline. This CDR3 spans 14 amino acids. For the CDR3, the DNA is TGTGCCAGCACCTTCCCCAGCGGCACAGATACGCAGTATTTT. Translation gives CASTFPSGTDTQYF.

The V call is TRBV7-2, the J call TRBJ2-2; tentatively, D is TRBD1 (5 bases). CDR3 length: 15 residues. Trimming removed 0 bases from V and 4 bases from J, with 9 bases in between. Germline V gene sequence: CDR1 SGHTA, CDR2 FQGNSA. The CDR3 loop is CASSLAGRGTGELFF. The CDR3 nucleotides read TGTGCCAGCAGCTTAGCTGGTAGGGGCACCGGGGAGCTGTTTTTT. Complete variable domain (other parts from reference TRBV7-2 and TRBJ2-2): GAGVSQSPSNKVTEKGKDVELRCDPISGHTALYWYRQSLGQGLEFLIYFQGNSAPDKSGLPSDRFSAERTGGSVSTLTIQRTQQEDSAVYLCASSLAGRGTGELFFGEGSRLTVL.

The genes are TRBV19 and TRBJ1-1; 11 nucleotides line up with TRBD1. The CDR3 contains 15 residues. The V segment lost 6 bases and the J segment 4 bases; nucleotides outside the gene matches: 7. Germline V CDR1 and CDR2: LNHDA, SQIVND (reference sequence). CDR3 bases: TGTGCCAGTAGGCTACCGGGACAGGGGGGCACTGAAGCTTTCTTT. Amino acids: CASRLPGQGGTEAFF. The whole variable domain, remainder taken from reference TRBV19 and TRBJ1-1, is DGGITQSPKYLFRKEGQNVTLSCEQNLNHDAMYWYRQDPGQGLRLIYYSQIVNDFQKGDIAEGYSVSREKKESFPLTVTSAQKNPTAFYLCASRLPGQGGTEAFFGQGTRLTVV.

The V and J genes are TRBV14 and TRBJ2-3; possibly TRBD2 for D (5 bases). Germline V gene lookup returns CDR1 SGHDN and CDR2 FVKESK. Trimming pared 2 bases from V and 2 bases from J, leaving 17 bases between. The CDR3 has 17 residues. Here the CDR3 reads CASSQPRGYASTDTQYF. CDR3 nucleotides: TGTGCCAGCAGCCAACCGCGCGGGTACGCGTCCACAGATACGCAGTATTTT.

By frequency in the sample, this clone is medium-sized. The chain carries TRBV11-2 and TRBJ2-3, with D unclear. The germline CDR1 and CDR2 sequences are SGHAT and FQNNGV. CDR3 length: 13 residues. V was shortened by 8 bases and J by 1 base, with 10 bases between the two germline ends. DNA for the CDR3: TGTGCCAGCCTCCTCTCGGGCACAGATACGCAGTATTTT. Encoded protein: CASLLSGTDTQYF.

In this sample, this clone turned up once. The chain employs TRBV5-1 and TRBJ2-5, with no clear D. Per the germline V gene, CDR1 is SGHRS and CDR2 is YFSETQ. V lost 3 bases and J 2 bases, leaving 8 bases between the germline ends. CDR3 length: 13 amino acids. The CDR3 coding sequence is TGCGCCAGCAGCTCCCCATCACAAGAGACCCAGTACTTC. It yields the protein CASSSPSQETQYF.

This chain connects TRBV2 to TRBJ2-7; tentative D call: TRBD2 (5 bases). V was shortened by 10 bases and J by 2 bases, with 12 bases between the two germline ends. Germline V gene lookup returns CDR1 SNHLY and CDR2 FYNNEI. CDR3 length: 12 amino acids. The CDR3 region has the DNA TGTGCCAACGGGGAAGGGACCTACGAGCAGTACTTC. This gives the protein CANGEGTYEQYF.

The chain employs TRBV9 and TRBJ2-7, with 11 bases lining up with TRBD2. CDR1 and CDR2 from the germline V gene are SGDLS and YYNGEE. The CDR3 length is 16 residues. V gave up 3 bases and J gave up 5 bases; unmatched junction bases: 10. The chain's CDR3 is CASSGTSGGASDEQYF. For the CDR3, the DNA is TGTGCCAGCAGCGGCACTAGCGGGGGTGCATCGGACGAGCAGTACTTC.

This chain joins TRBV5-5 and TRBJ1-5; the match to TRBD1 covers 8 bases. Germline CDR1 and CDR2: SGHKS and YYEKEE (reference sequence). V dropped 4 bases and J dropped 0; count of bases not matched to a gene: 3. This CDR3 spans 15 amino acids. In DNA form, the CDR3 reads TGTGCCAGCAGCGGGGGACAGGCTAGCAATCAGCCCCAGCATTTT. Translated, it gives CASSGGQASNQPQHF.